The text below deals with one T cell receptor beta chain. This entry belongs to a study of blood T cell repertoires in COVID-19. Study overall: The samples span acute and convalescent COVID-19 from the United States, Italy and Spain.

Clones were sequenced by immunoSEQ multiplex PCR, and TCRdb holds only the in-frame ones, with some missing. The table records roughly 200,000 clones, around 85% of them present only once. Seattle cases were enrolled at active infection and followed longitudinally. Germline V lookup: CDR1 MNHEY, CDR2 SMNVEV (reference sequence). The CDR3 sequence is 16 residues long. V was pared by 7 bases and J by 5 bases, with 16 bases of the junction left unmatched. The sequencing sample was made of peripheral blood. The TCR sequence derives from a person in their 70s with COVID-19, enrolled during active disease. The chain is built from TRBV27 and TRBJ2-7; TRBD2 aligns across 8 bases. Here the CDR3 reads CASKRGGTRGSDEQYF. DNA of the CDR3: TGTGCCAGCAAAAGGGGGGGGACTAGAGGCTCGGACGAGCAGTACTTC.